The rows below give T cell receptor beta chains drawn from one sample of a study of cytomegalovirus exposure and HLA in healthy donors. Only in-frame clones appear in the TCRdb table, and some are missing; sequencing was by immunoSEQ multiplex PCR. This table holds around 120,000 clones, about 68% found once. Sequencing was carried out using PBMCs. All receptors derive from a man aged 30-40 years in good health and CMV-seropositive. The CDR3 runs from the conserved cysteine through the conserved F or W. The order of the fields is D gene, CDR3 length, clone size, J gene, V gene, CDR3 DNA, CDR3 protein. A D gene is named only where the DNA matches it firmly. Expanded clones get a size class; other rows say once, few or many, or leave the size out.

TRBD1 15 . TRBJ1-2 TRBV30 TGTGCCTGGAGTTTGGCAACCGGGACAGACTATGGCTACACCTTC CAWSLATGTDYGYTF
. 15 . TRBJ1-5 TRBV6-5 TGTGCCAGCAGCCAGGGTAGGGGCCAGGGGCAGCCCCAGCATTTT CASSQGRGQGQPQHF
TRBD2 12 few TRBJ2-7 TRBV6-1 TGTGCCAGCATGGGACTAGCGTACGAGCAGTACTTC CASMGLAYEQYF
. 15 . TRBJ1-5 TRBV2 TGTGCCAGCAGTGAGGTGGGACAAGGACGCCAGCCCCAGCATTTT CASSEVGQGRQPQHF
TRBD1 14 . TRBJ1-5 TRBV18 TGTGCCAGCTCCCCCGGGACAGGGTCTCAGCCCCAGCATTTT CASSPGTGSQPQHF
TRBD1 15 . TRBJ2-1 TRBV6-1 TGTGCCAGCAGTGAATGGGGGACAGGGGACAATGAGCAGTTCTTC CASSEWGTGDNEQFF
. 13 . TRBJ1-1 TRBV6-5 TGTGCCAGCAGCTCACAGCTTTACACTGAAGCTTTCTTT CASSSQLYTEAFF
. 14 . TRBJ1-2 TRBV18 TGTGCCAGCTCACCCCTTGCGATTAACTATGGCTACACCTTC CASSPLAINYGYTF
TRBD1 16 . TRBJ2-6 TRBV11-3 TGTGCCAGCAGCTGGGCAGGGGGCTATGGGGCCAACGTCCTGACTTTC CASSWAGGYGANVLTF
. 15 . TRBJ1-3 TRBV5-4 TGTGCCAGCAGCACTGACAGTGCCTCTGGAAACACCATATATTTT CASSTDSASGNTIYF
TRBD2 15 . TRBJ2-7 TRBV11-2 TGTGCCAGCAGCACCGAAGCGGGGCGGACCTACGAGCAGTACTTC CASSTEAGRTYEQYF
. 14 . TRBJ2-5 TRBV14 TGTGCCAGCAGTCCCGGACAGAGACAAGAGACCCAGTACTTC CASSPGQRQETQYF
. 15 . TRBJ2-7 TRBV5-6 TGTGCCAGCAGCTCCTTAGGGGGGGAAATCTACGAGCAGTACTTC CASSSLGGEIYEQYF
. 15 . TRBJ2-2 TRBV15 TGTGCCACCAGCAGGGACTCTGGGAACACCGGGGAGCTGTTTTTT CATSRDSGNTGELFF
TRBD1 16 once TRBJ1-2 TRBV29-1 TGCAGCGTTCGACTCTTAGAGGCAGGGGGTTCCTATGGCTACACCTTC CSVRLLEAGGSYGYTF
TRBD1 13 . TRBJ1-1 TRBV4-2 TGTGCCAGCAGCCCTTACAGGGGAACTGAAGCTTTCTTT CASSPYRGTEAFF
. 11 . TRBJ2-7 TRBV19 TGTGCCAGTGGGGCATACTACGAGCAGTACTTC CASGAYYEQYF
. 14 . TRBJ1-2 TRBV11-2 TGTGCCAGCAGCCCACTGGGCCAGTACTATGGCTACACCTTC CASSPLGQYYGYTF
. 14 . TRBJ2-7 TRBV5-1 TGCGCCAGCAGCTTGTGGGGCGTGCCCTACGAGCAGTACTTC CASSLWGVPYEQYF
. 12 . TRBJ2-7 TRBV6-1 TGTGCCAGCAGCCTACAGGGATACGAGCAGTACTTC CASSLQGYEQYF
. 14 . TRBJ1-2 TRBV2 TGTGCCAGCAGTGAAGAGGCAGGGAACTATGGCTACACCTTC CASSEEAGNYGYTF
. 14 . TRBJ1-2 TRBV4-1 TGCGCCAGCAGCCAAGATCGTGCTAACTATGGCTACACCTTC CASSQDRANYGYTF
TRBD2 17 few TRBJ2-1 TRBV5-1 TGCGCCAGCAGCTTGGCCCGACTAGCGGGCTCCTACAATGAGCAGTTCTTC CASSLARLAGSYNEQFF
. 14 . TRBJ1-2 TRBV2 TGTGCCAGCAGTGAACAGACTTCGGGCTATGGCTACACCTTC CASSEQTSGYGYTF
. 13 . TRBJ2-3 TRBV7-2 TGTGCCAGCAAGTTAGGGGGAACAGATACGCAGTATTTT CASKLGGTDTQYF
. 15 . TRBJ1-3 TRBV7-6 TGTGCCAGCAGCCCACGAGGGAGCTATGGAAACACCATATATTTT CASSPRGSYGNTIYF